This entry concerns a single TCR beta chain. This clone's antigen is unknown. There are no base qualities to consult, and no much larger clone falls within one base. Using the deep immunoSEQ assay, TCR CDR3 regions were amplified from genomic DNA by multiplex PCR. Genomic DNA extracted from each cell subset was distributed evenly over all wells of several immunoSEQ 96-well plates, and each plate served as one replicate. For sorted subsets, roughly 190 ng of genomic DNA, equivalent to roughly 33,000 T cell genomes, went into each replicate PCR. Purified libraries were measured with a Qubit 3.0 fluorometer, size-checked on a Bioanalyzer 2100, and measured again with the KAPA Library Quantification kit. Each immunoSEQ 96-well plate was sequenced on its own single-read 150-cycle Illumina NextSeq 550 flow cell. Regarding the original processing steps: Because the immunoSEQ output included only junctional sequences and no quality scores, the filtering could not be the same as the filtering used for full-length reads. To assign V/J genes and CDR3, sequences were annotated using PyIR, a Python wrapper for IgBLAST v1.9, with IMGT germline references. Reads were filtered out if the reads had weak V/J assignments (E-value above 1e-6), no CDR3, stop codons, out-of-frame junctions, or ambiguous translated residues. V3J clonotypes were defined by identical inferred V gene, J gene, and CDR3 amino acid sequence. Percentage overlap between repertoires was calculated by dividing the number of shared unique clonotypes by the size of the smaller repertoire. Repertoire richness was assessed with RTK rarefaction, the Chao1 estimator, and Recon v2.1 estimates of unobserved clonotypes. Generation probabilities for all TCRbeta clonotypes obtained by the gDNA method from a few donors were computed using OLGA. The clones in this table, taken by TCRdb from immuneACCESS, are in-frame only. Not every clone is retained; where verified, under half of the shortfall comes from an unresolved V gene, and the cause of the rest is unknown. That table furnishes V, J and clone size, whereas the DNA furnished D and trimming. The sample has hundreds of thousands of clones on record, about 90% of them singletons. The ten top clones hold approximately 25% of the sample.

This specimen comes from a study of shared clonotypes between healthy human individuals (dated by TCRdb to the early 2020s). The study in broad terms: The cohort comprised a couple of women and a few men aged 18 to 49 years. Per donor, three plates each were used for CD4 naive and CD4 memory, two for CD8 naive, and one for CD8 memory. Each donor's leukapheresis produced roughly between roughly 0.85 and 10 billion PBMCs. To increase sequencing depth and limit assay-specific biases, different laboratories used diverse techniques to prepare libraries and sequence TCR repertoires. To estimate repertoire size and how much clonotype sharing occurs between individuals, the study deeply sequenced the blood TCR repertoires of five healthy adults.

Beyond this particular receptor, the publication reports: Compared with non-shared clonotypes, the clonotypes found in all four sorted-subset donors had higher generation probabilities. Estimated clonotype richness was generally larger for naive than for memory subsets. Sampling was limited to blood, and TCR repertoires in tissue likely differ from TCR repertoires in blood. Across a handful of donors, 4.5% to 6.5% of naive CD4, 3.5% of naive CD8, roughly 2.3% of memory CD4, and under 0.45% of memory CD8 clonotypes were shared. Because the study included only a small number of donors, the genetic and exposure-history diversity represented was limited. Pairwise subsampling indicated that sequencing depth was expected to affect the degree of clonotype sharing among donors. Even with the large sequencing depth, rarefaction of the sorted-subset datasets indicated that sequencing was incomplete.

For the CD8 naive samples, CD45RO-negative cells were positively selected for CCR7, yielding a CD45RA+CCR7+ population from which TemRA cells were excluded. Healthy HIV-negative adults with no recently reported acute infections or vaccinations were included as donors. Only Caucasian adults living in Nashville, Tennessee, USA were represented among the donors. Blood was collected by leukapheresis, and PBMCs were isolated by Ficoll-Histopaque density gradient centrifugation and then cryopreserved in liquid nitrogen vapor phase. Analytical flow cytometry was used to check the purity and quantity of each magnetically sorted T cell population. From each sorted fraction, genomic DNA was isolated and quantified by UV absorbance on a Nanodrop 2000c. Sequencing was done on a sample of naive CD8+ T cells sorted from blood. What the cell subset or site label conveys for this sample: CD45RA+CCR7+. The receptor was derived from a man aged 25-45 years in good health.

The encoded CDR3 is CASTHLRRDTQYF. The sequenced DNA: TGTGCCAGCACCCATCTTAGGAGAGATACGCAGTATTTT. The sequence is built from TRBV14 and TRBJ2-3, with the D segment identity uncertain. Trimming removed 7 bases from V and 5 bases from J, leaving 13 bases between the germline ends. The CDR3, from cysteine to phenylalanine, totals 13 residues. Just CDR3 DNA is preserved here, 39 bases in frame from base 1. CDR1 and CDR2 are read off the germline V gene as SGHDN and FVKESK.